This TCR beta chain was sequenced in a study of T-cell memory formation after mild COVID-19. Study conclusions and caveats: Mainly in CM and EM were contracting CD4+ clones; CD8+ were in EMRA. From day 15 to 85, contracting clones were balanced between CD4 and CD8, whereas later expanders leaned toward CD4+. Cross-reactive memory appears to have joined, as suggested by some responding clones showing up in pre-infection memory.

This clonotype was detected many times. Its antigen is undetermined. The authors produced TCR alpha and TCR beta cDNA libraries with sample barcodes and UMIs by 5'RACE using constant-segment primers. One entry per CDR3 protein, called by TCRdb with MiXCR from the 5' RACE reads. The repertoire has about 600,000 distinct CDR3 sequences, about 20% of them found once; the top ten carry around 8.4%. This TCR derives from an adult woman who had mild COVID-19 (a few samples of this study predate the infection). Cell type and time point are not known. The sample taken for sequencing was PBMCs or a T cell subset sorted from them (not recorded which).

Here the CDR3 reads CASSSGLGASGKTDTQYF. The CDR3 bases are TGCGCCAGCAGCTCCGGCCTGGGGGCTAGCGGGAAGACAGATACGCAGTATTTT. The genes are TRBV5-1 and TRBJ2-3; 9 nucleotides agree with TRBD2. The CDR3 is 18 residues long. From germline, CDR1 is SGHRS and CDR2 YFSETQ. J was trimmed by 3 bases and V by 3 bases; bases with no gene match: 14.